This note documents a single T cell receptor (beta chain) sequence. Its antigen is not known. The record originates from a study of cytomegalovirus exposure and HLA in healthy donors. Study results and limitations: Within a later analysis, the majority of CMV-associated TCR beta chains appeared HLA-restricted. A missense DCLRE1C variant was associated with V- and J-gene trimming of TCR beta chains in a later analysis, and an independent cohort replicated the association.

The PCR had 60 Vbeta and 13 Jbeta primers. The protocol was immunoSEQ multiplex PCR, while the TCRdb copy is restricted to in-frame clones and leaves out a portion. The sample lists 150,000 to 160,000 clones, over 70% seen once, with around 13% in the top ten. Germline CDR1 is MDHEN and CDR2 is SYDVKM. The CDR3 runs 17 residues. Trimming removed 6 bases from V and 0 bases from J, with 21 bases in between. All donors participated as healthy donors of bone marrow. J is TRBJ2-7 and V is TRBV28; no clear D gene. Sequencing was done on a sample of PBMCs. The TCR comes from a man in his thirties or forties in good health and CMV-seropositive. CDR3 nucleotides: TGTGCCAGCAGCCCAACTCCCTGGAGTCGTAGCTCCTACGAGCAGTACTTC. Amino acid sequence: CASSPTPWSRSSYEQYF.